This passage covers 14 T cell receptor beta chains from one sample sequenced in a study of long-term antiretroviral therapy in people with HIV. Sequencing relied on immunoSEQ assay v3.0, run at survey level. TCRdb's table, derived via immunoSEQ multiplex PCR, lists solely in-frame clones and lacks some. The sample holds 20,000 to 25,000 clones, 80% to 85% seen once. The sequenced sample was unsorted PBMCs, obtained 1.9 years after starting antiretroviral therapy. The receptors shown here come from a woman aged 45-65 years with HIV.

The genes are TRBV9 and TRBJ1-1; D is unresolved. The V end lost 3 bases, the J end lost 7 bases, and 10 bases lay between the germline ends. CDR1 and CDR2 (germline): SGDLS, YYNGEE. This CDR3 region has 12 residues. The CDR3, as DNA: TGTGCCAGCAGCGGGAGAACGGATGAAGCTTTCTTT. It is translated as CASSGRTDEAFF.

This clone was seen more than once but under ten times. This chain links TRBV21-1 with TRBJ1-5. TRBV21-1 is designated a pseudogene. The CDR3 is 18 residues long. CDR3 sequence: CASSKVLRGRDGRQPQHF. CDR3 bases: TGTGCCAGCAGCAAAGTACTTCGGGGACGGGATGGGAGGCAGCCCCAGCATTTT.

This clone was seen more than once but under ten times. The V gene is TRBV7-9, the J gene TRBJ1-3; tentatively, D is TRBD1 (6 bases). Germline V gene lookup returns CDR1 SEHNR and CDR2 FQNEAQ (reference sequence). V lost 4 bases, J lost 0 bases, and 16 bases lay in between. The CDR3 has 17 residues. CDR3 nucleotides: TGTGCCAGCAGCTATCCGTTCGGACAGCTCTCTGGAAACACCATATATTTT. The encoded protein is CASSYPFGQLSGNTIYF.

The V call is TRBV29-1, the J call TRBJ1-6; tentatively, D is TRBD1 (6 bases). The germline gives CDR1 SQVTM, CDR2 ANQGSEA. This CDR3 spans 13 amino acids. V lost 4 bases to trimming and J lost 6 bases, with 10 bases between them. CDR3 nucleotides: TGCAGCGTTGGGACAGCTCCTAATTCACCCCTCCACTTT. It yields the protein CSVGTAPNSPLHF.

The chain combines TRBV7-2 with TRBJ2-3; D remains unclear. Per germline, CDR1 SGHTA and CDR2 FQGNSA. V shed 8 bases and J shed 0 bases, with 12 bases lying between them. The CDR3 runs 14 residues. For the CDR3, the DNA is TGTGCCAGCCGGACGCCTCTTAGCACAGATACGCAGTATTTT. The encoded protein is CASRTPLSTDTQYF. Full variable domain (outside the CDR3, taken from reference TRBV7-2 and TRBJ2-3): GAGVSQSPSNKVTEKGKDVELRCDPISGHTALYWYRQSLGQGLEFLIYFQGNSAPDKSGLPSDRFSAERTGGSVSTLTIQRTQQEDSAVYLCASRTPLSTDTQYFGPGTRLTVL.

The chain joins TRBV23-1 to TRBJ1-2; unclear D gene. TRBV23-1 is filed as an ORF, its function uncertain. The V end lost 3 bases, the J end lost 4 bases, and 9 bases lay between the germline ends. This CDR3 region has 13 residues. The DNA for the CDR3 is TGCGCCAGCAGTCACGGGCAGCTCTATGGCTACACCTTC. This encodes CASSHGQLYGYTF.

CDR3 in DNA: TGTGCCAGCAGCGGGATTCTGGACACCGGGGAGCTGTTTTTT. Translating it yields CASSGILDTGELFF. The chain has TRBV9 and TRBJ2-2; unclear D gene. Trimming pared 3 bases from V and 3 bases from J, leaving 9 bases between. The CDR3 covers 14 residues. In germline, CDR1 is SGDLS, CDR2 YYNGEE.

CDR3 protein: CASSYLRGRASNEQFF. The DNA for the CDR3 is TGTGCCAGCAGTTACCTCAGGGGACGGGCGTCCAATGAGCAGTTCTTC. The gene calls are TRBV28 and TRBJ2-1; D is possibly TRBD1 (6 bases). Germline CDR1 reads MDHEN; CDR2 reads SYDVKM. V was clipped by 4 bases and J by 6 bases, with 19 bases between them. The CDR3 loop spans 16 amino acids.

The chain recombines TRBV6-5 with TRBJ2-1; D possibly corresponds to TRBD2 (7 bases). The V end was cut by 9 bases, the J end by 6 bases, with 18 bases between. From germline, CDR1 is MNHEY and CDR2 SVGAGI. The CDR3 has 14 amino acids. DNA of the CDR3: TGTGCCAGTCGGGGGGAGTGGGGGCCCAATGAGCAGTTCTTC. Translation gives CASRGEWGPNEQFF.

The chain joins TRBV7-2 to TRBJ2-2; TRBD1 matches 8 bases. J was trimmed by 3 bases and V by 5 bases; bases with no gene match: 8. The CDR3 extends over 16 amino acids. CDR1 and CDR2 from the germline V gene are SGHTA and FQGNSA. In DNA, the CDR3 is TGTGCCAGCAGCCCAATGGGGACAGGACACACCGGGGAGCTGTTTTTT. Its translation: CASSPMGTGHTGELFF.

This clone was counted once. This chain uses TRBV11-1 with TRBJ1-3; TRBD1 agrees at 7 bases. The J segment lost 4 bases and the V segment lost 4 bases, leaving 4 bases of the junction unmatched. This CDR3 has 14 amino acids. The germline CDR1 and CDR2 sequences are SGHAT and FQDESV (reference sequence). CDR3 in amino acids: CASSSDREGNTIYF. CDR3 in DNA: TGTGCCAGCAGCTCCGACAGGGAAGGAAACACCATATATTTT.

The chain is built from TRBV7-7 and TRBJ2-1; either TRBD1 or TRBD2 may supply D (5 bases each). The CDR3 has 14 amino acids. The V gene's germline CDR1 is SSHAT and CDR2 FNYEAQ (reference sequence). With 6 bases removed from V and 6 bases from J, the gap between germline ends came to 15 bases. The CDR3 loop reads CASSSGTPPNEQFF. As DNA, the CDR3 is TGTGCCAGCAGTTCCGGGACCCCCCCCAATGAGCAGTTCTTC. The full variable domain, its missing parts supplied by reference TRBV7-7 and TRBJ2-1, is GAGVSQSPRYKVTKRGQDVTLRCDPISSHATLYWYQQALGQGPEFLTYFNYEAQPDKSGLPSDRFSAERPEGSISTLTIQRTEQRDSAMYRCASSSGTPPNEQFFGPGTRLTVL.

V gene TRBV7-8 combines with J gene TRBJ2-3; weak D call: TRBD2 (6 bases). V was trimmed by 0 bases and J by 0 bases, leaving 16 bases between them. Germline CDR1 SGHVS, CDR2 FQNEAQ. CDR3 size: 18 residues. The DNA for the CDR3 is TGTGCCAGCAGCTTAGCGGGTTGGAGGGCTACTAGCACAGATACGCAGTATTTT. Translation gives CASSLAGWRATSTDTQYF. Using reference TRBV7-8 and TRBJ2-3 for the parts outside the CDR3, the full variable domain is GAGVSQSPRYKVAKRGQDVALRCDPISGHVSLFWYQQALGQGPEFLTYFQNEAQLDKSGLPSDRFFAERPEGSVSTLKIQRTQQEDSAVYLCASSLAGWRATSTDTQYFGPGTRLTVL.

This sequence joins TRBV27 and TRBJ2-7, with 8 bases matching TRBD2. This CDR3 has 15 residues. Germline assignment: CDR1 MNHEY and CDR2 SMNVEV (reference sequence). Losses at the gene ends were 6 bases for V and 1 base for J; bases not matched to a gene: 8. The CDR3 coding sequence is TGTGCCAGCAGGGATCGGGGGGGCTCGTCCTACGAGCAGTACTTC. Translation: CASRDRGGSSYEQYF.